This TCR beta chain was documented in a study of T cells in Graves' hyperthyroidism and ophthalmopathy. RNA transcripts yielded amplified TCR beta CDR3 regions. Using the HTBI primer set, a first-round RT-PCR was run on the TCR CDR3. TCRdb re-analysed the multiplex PCR reads in MiXCR, keeping a single row per CDR3 protein. The top ten hold 9.2% of the sample, which has hundreds of thousands of distinct CDR3 sequences, 13% seen once. V lost 5 bases and J 2 bases, leaving 7 bases between the germline ends. CDR3 size: 11 residues. The germline V gene encodes CDR1 GTSNPN and CDR2 SVGIG (reference sequence). Ten or more counts support this clonotype. The patients, who ranged from 18 to 65 in age, presented with newly diagnosed hyperthyroidism lasting under 2 months. Lactation, pregnancy, other autoimmune disease or uncontrolled infection excluded patients.

This TCR was recovered from a young woman with Graves' hyperthyroidism. This sequence joins TRBV30 and TRBJ2-7, with D maybe TRBD2 (6 bases). Sequences were obtained from blood. The CDR3 reads CAWGTAYEQYF. As DNA, the CDR3 is TGTGCCTGGGGGACTGCCTACGAGCAGTACTTC.